A selection of T cell receptor beta chains follows, all from one sample in a study of response to subunit inactivated influenza vaccine. TCRdb fed the RT-PCR reads into MiXCR, producing one record per CDR3 protein. Found here are approximately 680,000 distinct CDR3 sequences, roughly 14% of them singletons; the top ten hold under 14%. The source material was PBMCs from blood, sampled roughly 12 days after vaccination. The source of these receptors is a man in his fifties who received an inactivated influenza vaccine. Each CDR3 is given with its conserved first and last residue. The D gene is left open where the match is weak. A row's size may be missing; if present it is once, few, many or a size class.

V: TRBV6-7
size: NA
J: TRBJ2-7
D: TRBD1
CDR3: CASRATSGTGIGEQYF
DNA: TGTGCCAGCAGGGCCACCTCCGGGACAGGTATCGGCGAGCAGTACTTC

V: TRBV27
size: NA
J: TRBJ1-6
D: TRBD1
CDR3: CASKRGQGTYNSPLHF
DNA: TGTGCCAGCAAGAGGGGACAGGGGACCTATAATTCACCCCTCCACTTT

V: TRBV7-9
size: few
J: TRBJ2-2
D: NA
CDR3: CASSLDGPTGELFF
DNA: TGTGCCAGCAGCTTAGATGGTCCGACCGGGGAGCTGTTTTTT

V: TRBV5-1
size: many
J: TRBJ2-1
D: NA
CDR3: CASSLEGRGSNEQFF
DNA: TGCGCCAGCAGCTTGGAGGGCAGGGGTTCCAATGAGCAGTTCTTC

V: TRBV20-1
size: NA
J: TRBJ2-7
D: TRBD1
CDR3: CSARVYGTGTAYEQYF
DNA: TGCAGTGCTAGAGTCTATGGGACGGGGACAGCGTACGAGCAGTACTTC

V: TRBV7-3
size: many
J: TRBJ2-1
D: NA
CDR3: CASSSTSNEQFF
DNA: TGTGCCAGCAGCTCAACTAGTAATGAGCAGTTCTTC

V: TRBV6-5
size: few
J: TRBJ1-3
D: NA
CDR3: CASIWRGSGRSGNTIYF
DNA: TGTGCCAGCATTTGGAGGGGCAGCGGCCGCTCTGGAAACACCATATATTTT

V: TRBV11-2
size: few
J: TRBJ1-1
D: NA
CDR3: CASSFESGEAFF
DNA: TGTGCCAGCAGCTTCGAATCGGGGGAAGCTTTCTTT

V: TRBV12-3/TRBV12-4
size: many
J: TRBJ1-1
D: NA
CDR3: CASSLEGASTEAFF
DNA: TGTGCCAGCAGTTTGGAAGGTGCTAGCACTGAAGCTTTCTTT

V: TRBV24-1
size: many
J: TRBJ2-7
D: NA
CDR3: CATSDGRFSEQYF
DNA: TGTGCCACCAGTGACGGAAGGTTTAGTGAGCAGTACTTC

V: TRBV7-2
size: few
J: TRBJ2-1
D: TRBD2
CDR3: CASSLAPGGVYNEQFF
DNA: TGTGCCAGCAGCTTAGCGCCGGGAGGTGTCTACAATGAGCAGTTCTTC

V: TRBV12-3/TRBV12-4
size: NA
J: TRBJ1-1
D: NA
CDR3: CASSFRGWAFF
DNA: TGTGCCAGCAGCTTCAGGGGTTGGGCTTTCTTT

V: TRBV4-2
size: many
J: TRBJ2-7
D: TRBD1
CDR3: CASSQAGTGDHEQYF
DNA: TGTGCCAGCAGCCAGGCCGGGACAGGGGACCACGAGCAGTACTTC

V: TRBV5-1
size: NA
J: TRBJ2-4
D: NA
CDR3: CASSLAGRSLQYF
DNA: TGCGCCAGCAGCTTGGCCGGCCGCAGTCTTCAGTACTTC

V: TRBV5-1
size: NA
J: TRBJ1-1
D: NA
CDR3: CASSLGALGTEAFF
DNA: TGCGCCAGCAGCTTGGGGGCGCTGGGCACTGAAGCTTTCTTT

V: TRBV30
size: few
J: TRBJ2-1
D: NA
CDR3: CAWSVLLVPGLLIPYNEQFF
DNA: TGTGCCTGGAGTGTACTCTTAGTCCCGGGACTTTTGATCCCCTACAATGAGCAGTTCTTC

V: TRBV7-3
size: few
J: TRBJ2-2
D: NA
CDR3: CASSRTRNTGELFF
DNA: TGTGCCAGCAGCCGGACAAGGAACACCGGGGAGCTGTTTTTT

V: TRBV3-1
size: NA
J: TRBJ2-1
D: TRBD2
CDR3: CASSDSGGASEQFF
DNA: TGTGCCAGCAGCGATAGCGGGGGGGCCAGTGAGCAGTTCTTC

V: TRBV20-1
size: NA
J: TRBJ2-7
D: TRBD2
CDR3: CSAEGLRGAYEQYF
DNA: TGCAGTGCTGAGGGACTCCGGGGGGCCTACGAGCAGTACTTC

V: TRBV6-1
size: few
J: TRBJ2-6
D: NA
CDR3: CATSVGRFSGANVLTF
DNA: TGTGCCACCAGCGTAGGTCGGTTTTCTGGGGCCAACGTCCTGACTTTC

V: TRBV10-3
size: many
J: TRBJ2-7
D: TRBD2
CDR3: CATGTSGSSEQYF
DNA: TGTGCCACCGGGACTAGCGGGAGTAGCGAGCAGTACTTC

V: TRBV20-1
size: few
J: TRBJ2-4
D: TRBD1
CDR3: CSPSFRQGDIQYF
DNA: TGCAGTCCTAGTTTCCGACAGGGCGACATTCAGTACTTC